This entry lists 12 T cell receptor beta chains sequenced from one sample in a study of T cell responses to AZD1222 COVID-19 vaccine. Sequenced by immunoSEQ multiplex PCR; TCRdb stores in-frame clones only, minus some. This table has approximately 21,000 clones, roughly 83% appearing once. This specimen consisted of peripheral blood, obtained 28 days after the second AZD1222 dose. The receptors were gathered from an adult who received the AZD1222 COVID-19 vaccine.

The chain couples TRBV28 to TRBJ1-5; 8 nucleotides line up with TRBD1. The CDR3 has 15 amino acids. The J segment lost 2 bases and the V segment lost 3 bases, leaving 3 bases of the junction unmatched. The V gene's germline CDR1 is MDHEN and CDR2 SYDVKM. Written as DNA, the CDR3 is TGTGCCAGCAGTTTTGGGACAGGAGGCAATCAGCCCCAGCATTTT. It translates to CASSFGTGGNQPQHF.

This sequence joins TRBV7-8 and TRBJ2-5; possible D gene TRBD2, 6 bases. V gave up 1 base and J gave up 5 bases, with 11 bases separating them. Germline-derived CDR1 and CDR2 are SGHVS and FQNEAQ. This CDR3 contains 14 residues. This chain's CDR3 is CASSLGRGEETQYF. CDR3 DNA sequence: TGTGCCAGCAGCTTAGGTCGCGGGGAGGAGACCCAGTACTTC. The full variable domain, rest sourced from reference TRBV7-8 and TRBJ2-5, is GAGVSQSPRYKVAKRGQDVALRCDPISGHVSLFWYQQALGQGPEFLTYFQNEAQLDKSGLPSDRFFAERPEGSVSTLKIQRTQQEDSAVYLCASSLGRGEETQYFGPGTRLLVL.

The V and J genes are TRBV7-9 and TRBJ2-1; no reliable D call. Trimming left V 0 bases short and J 9 bases short, with 9 bases between. The CDR3 contains 13 residues. Germline V lookup: CDR1 SEHNR, CDR2 FQNEAQ (reference sequence). CDR3 residues: CASSLAVEREQFF. CDR3 in DNA: TGTGCCAGCAGCTTAGCTGTAGAGCGTGAGCAGTTCTTC.

This chain joins TRBV29-1 and TRBJ2-5; no definite D call. The CDR3 extends over 12 amino acids. In germline, CDR1 is SQVTM, CDR2 ANQGSEA. V gave up 7 bases and J gave up 1 base, with 10 bases separating them. CDR3 sequence (DNA): TGCAGCGCCCGAGAGCGCCAAGAGACCCAGTACTTC. It codes for CSARERQETQYF.

The chain carries TRBV23-1 and TRBJ1-5; D perhaps matches TRBD1 (6 bases). TRBV23-1 is filed as an ORF, its function uncertain. The CDR3 is 12 amino acids. The V gene lost 8 bases and the J gene lost 4 bases, with 9 bases spanning the gap. CDR3 DNA: TGCGCCAGCCTTCAGGGGAATCAGCCCCAGCATTTT. Protein: CASLQGNQPQHF.

In this sample, this clone turned up once. This chain uses TRBV20-1 with TRBJ2-3; D gene unclear. Germline lookup yields CDR1 DFQATT and CDR2 SNEGSKA (reference sequence). There are 10 residues in the CDR3. Trimming removed 3 bases at V and 4 bases at J, with 2 bases between. CDR3 DNA: TGCAGTGCTAGGGCAGATACGCAGTATTTT. Its protein product is CSARADTQYF.

This chain links TRBV4-1 with TRBJ1-2; 7 bases align to TRBD1. Germline values: CDR1 MGHRA, CDR2 YSYEKL. This CDR3 spans 13 amino acids. The J segment lost 14 bases and the V segment lost 0 bases, leaving 9 bases of the junction unmatched. CDR3 protein: CASSQDPTGTPTF. CDR3 coding DNA: TGCGCCAGCAGCCAAGATCCGACAGGGACCCCTACCTTC.

The rearrangement uses TRBV18 and TRBJ2-5; no definite D call. In germline, CDR1 is KGHSH, CDR2 LQKENI. Deletions cut 6 bases from V and 2 bases from J, with 10 bases between. This CDR3 region has 13 residues. CDR3 region: CASSRRTQETQYF. The CDR3 bases are TGTGCCAGCTCCCGACGGACGCAAGAGACCCAGTACTTC.

The chain employs TRBV19 and TRBJ1-3; 8 bases are shared with TRBD1. Trimming removed 5 bases from V and 0 bases from J; junction bases left unmatched: 3. The CDR3 is 15 residues long. Germline loops: CDR1 LNHDA, CDR2 SQIVND (reference sequence). CDR3 loop: CASSQGQASGNTIYF. The CDR3, as DNA: TGTGCCAGTAGTCAGGGACAGGCCTCTGGAAACACCATATATTTT.

The chain carries TRBV11-2 and TRBJ1-5, with 7 bases fitting TRBD1. This CDR3 region has 14 residues. V lost 1 base and J lost 9; bases outside the gene matches: 6. Germline CDR1 SGHAT, CDR2 FQNNGV. The CDR3 DNA reads as TGTGCCAGCAGCTTAGTAGGGGGCGGTAGGCCCCAGCATTTT. Translation: CASSLVGGGRPQHF.

This chain connects TRBV18 to TRBJ2-1; 11 bases align to TRBD1. The trim removed 3 bases at V and 4 bases at J, leaving 8 bases unmatched. This CDR3 spans 17 amino acids. Per the germline V gene, CDR1 is KGHSH and CDR2 is LQKENI. The CDR3 loop is CASSPSTGQGGYNEQFF. The CDR3 DNA reads as TGTGCCAGCTCACCTTCCACGGGACAGGGGGGGTACAATGAGCAGTTCTTC.

This clone was seen more than once but under ten times. The chain joins TRBV4-1 to TRBJ1-3, with a possible D match to TRBD1 (6 bases). CDR1 MGHRA and CDR2 YSYEKL come from the germline V gene. Trimming cost V 0 bases and J 5 bases, with 11 bases left between them. CDR3 length: 15 amino acids. The CDR3 loop reads CASSQEQGARNTIYF. Written as DNA, the CDR3 is TGCGCCAGCAGCCAAGAACAGGGCGCTCGAAACACCATATATTTT.